This TCR beta chain was recovered during a study of T cells in Graves' hyperthyroidism and ophthalmopathy. Points from the study as a whole: Through a model of 13 V-J features, ophthalmopathy was separated from stable hyperthyroidism. Model-based prediction identified ophthalmopathy a median 6.5 months prior to its onset.

This clonotype has a count of ten or more. Its antigen is unidentified. Germline-derived CDR1 and CDR2 are LGHNA and YNFKEQ. Deletions cut 1 base from V and 1 base from J, with 14 bases between. The CDR3 consists of 17 residues. What was amplified from RNA transcripts were TCR beta CDR3 regions. Initially, a first-round RT-PCR of the TCR CDR3 employed the HTBI primer set. TCRdb analysed the multiplex PCR reads with MiXCR anew, one entry per CDR3 protein. Of about 480,000 distinct CDR3 sequences in the sample, approximately 15% were seen once. The TCR sequence derives from a woman aged 18-29 years with Graves' hyperthyroidism. Sample: blood. This rearrangement joins TRBV4-2 to TRBJ2-1; D not certain. For the CDR3, the DNA is TGTGCCAGCAGCCAAGGGCAACAGACATTATCCTACAATGAGCAGTTCTTC. It translates to CASSQGQQTLSYNEQFF.